A few counts support the clone carrying this T cell receptor (beta chain). The antigen is unknown. The sample is drawn from a study of vaccination and CD4 T cells after COVID-19. The Oncomine TCR Beta short-read assay generated sequence data from the DNA of cultured CD4+ T cells. A single record per CDR3 protein comes from TCRdb applying MiXCR to the PCR reads. The repertoire holds fewer than 20,000 distinct CDR3 sequences, with 43% as singletons. Treatment: approximately nine-day PBMC culture with coronavirus spike peptide pools or control peptides (ViraFEST assay). The sequence came from a human donor who had recovered from COVID-19. The sample here was CD4+ T cells from blood, cultured in vitro, taken after SARS-CoV-2 vaccination.

CDR3 sequence reads: CASSGLLTEAFF. CDR3 DNA sequence: TGTGCCAGCAGTGGCCTCCTCACTGAAGCTTTCTTT. The genes are TRBV2 and TRBJ1-1; D remains unclear. Trimming removed 4 bases at V and 4 bases at J, with 7 bases between. CDR3 length equals 12 residues. The germline V gene has CDR1 SNHLY and CDR2 FYNNEI.